Below are 5 T cell receptor beta chains sequenced from a single sample in a study of blood T cell repertoires in COVID-19. Produced via immunoSEQ multiplex PCR; TCRdb's table is partial and in-frame only. The sample records about 200,000 clones, around 82% being singletons. The sequenced material came from peripheral blood. The source of these receptors is a woman in her 70s with acute or convalescent COVID-19.

V is TRBV30 and J is TRBJ1-6; the match to TRBD1 covers 8 bases. The V segment lost 4 bases and the J segment 10 bases; nucleotides outside the gene matches: 12. There are 15 residues in the CDR3. Germline assignment: CDR1 GTSNPN and CDR2 SVGIG (reference sequence). For the CDR3, the DNA is TGTGCCTGGACAGAAACCGCAGGGGGCGGGTCACCCCTCCACTTT. Amino acids: CAWTETAGGGSPLHF. The full variable domain, completed using reference TRBV30 and TRBJ1-6, is SQTIHQWPATLVQPVGSPLSLECTVEGTSNPNLYWYRQAAGRGLQLLFYSVGIGQISSEVPQNLSASRPQDRQFILSSKKLLLSDSGFYLCAWTETAGGGSPLHFGNGTRLTVT.

To note about this clone: At one boundary the junction diverges from the germline segment, which might be a read error. V usage is TRBV5-1 and J usage is TRBJ1-6, with 9 bases lining up with TRBD1. The CDR3 contains 14 residues. CDR1 is SGHRS and CDR2 is YFSETQ in the germline V gene. CDR3 DNA sequence: TGCGTCAGCAGCTTACAGGGGGCGGATTCACCCCTCCACTTT. Its protein is CVSSLQGADSPLHF.

This chain joins TRBV5-5 and TRBJ1-6; tentatively, D is TRBD1 (6 bases). This CDR3 contains 14 residues. CDR1 SGHKS and CDR2 YYEKEE come from the germline V gene (reference sequence). The V and J ends lost 4 bases and 8 bases respectively, with 13 bases between them. CDR3 sequence: CASSPGHLYSPLHF. The CDR3 DNA sequence: TGTGCCAGCAGCCCGGGACACCTGTATTCACCCCTCCACTTT.

The count of this clone is one. J is TRBJ1-1 and V is TRBV9, with D possibly matching TRBD1 (5 bases). Per the germline V gene, CDR1 is SGDLS and CDR2 is YYNGEE. V was shortened by 1 base and J by 2 bases, with 9 bases between the two germline ends. This CDR3 region has 14 residues. Written as DNA, the CDR3 is TGTGCCAGCAGCGTACAGGGAGGAAACACTGAAGCTTTCTTT. Amino acid sequence: CASSVQGGNTEAFF.

The V and J genes are TRBV7-2 and TRBJ2-7; 8 positions match TRBD1. The trim removed 6 bases at V and 1 base at J, leaving 8 bases unmatched. The CDR3 is made up of 15 amino acids. Germline V CDR1 and CDR2: SGHTA, FQGNSA. The CDR3 DNA reads TGTGCCAGCAGTAATACAGGGGGACCGTCCTACGAGCAGTACTTC. This codes for CASSNTGGPSYEQYF.